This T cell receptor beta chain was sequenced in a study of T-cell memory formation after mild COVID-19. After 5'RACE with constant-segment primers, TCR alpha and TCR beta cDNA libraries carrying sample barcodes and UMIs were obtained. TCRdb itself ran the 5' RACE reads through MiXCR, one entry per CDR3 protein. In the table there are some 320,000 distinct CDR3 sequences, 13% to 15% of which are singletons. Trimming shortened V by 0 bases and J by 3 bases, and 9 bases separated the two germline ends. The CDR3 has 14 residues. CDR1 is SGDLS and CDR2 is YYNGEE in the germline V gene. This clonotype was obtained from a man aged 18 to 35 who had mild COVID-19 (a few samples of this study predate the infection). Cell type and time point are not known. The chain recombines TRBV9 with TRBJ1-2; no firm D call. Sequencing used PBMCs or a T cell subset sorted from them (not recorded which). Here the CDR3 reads CASSVASGDYGYTF. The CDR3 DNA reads TGTGCCAGCAGCGTAGCTTCCGGGGACTATGGCTACACCTTC. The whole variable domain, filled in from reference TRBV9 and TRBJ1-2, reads DSGVTQTPKHLITATGQRVTLRCSPRSGDLSVYWYQQSLDQGLQFLIQYYNGEERAKGNILERFSAQQFPDLHSELNLSSLELGDSALYFCASSVASGDYGYTFGSGTRLTVV.